These T cell receptor delta chains were read from a single sample in a study of fetal and pediatric gammadelta thymocytes. TCRdb re-called the reads via CATT. This table holds 350 to 400 delta-chain clones, about an eighth found once. Specimen: non-Vgamma9Vdelta2 gamma-delta T cells from the thymus. The receptors derive from a child who underwent cardiac surgery and was recorded as healthy. Each CDR3 is given with its conserved first and last residue. The D gene is left open where the match is weak. Expanded clones are given a class, and other clones once, few, many or no size at all.

size	D	V	J	DNA	CDR3
-	-	TRDV2	TRDJ1	TGTGCCTGTGACAAGAGGGGATGGGGGCACACCGATAAACTCATCTTT	CACDKRGWGHTDKLIF
-	TRDD3	TRDV1	TRDJ3	TGTGCTCTTGGGGAAAATGGGGCACTGGGGGATACCCTGAGCTCCTGGGACACCCGACAGATGTTTTTC	CALGENGALGDTLSSWDTRQMFF
large	TRDD3	TRDV1	TRDJ1	TGTGCTCTTGGGGAACTGTGGCTGGGGGATCCCGATAGCTTCGATAAACTCATCTTT	CALGELWLGDPDSFDKLIF
large	TRDD3	TRDV3	TRDJ1	TGTGCCTTTAGCACTTCCGCATTCGGATACGGGGAGTGGTACACCGATAAACTCATCTTT	CAFSTSAFGYGEWYTDKLIF
hyperexpanded	TRDD3	TRDV1	TRDJ1	TGTGCTCTTGGGGTAGGCCTTCAGGACTACTGGGGGATAAGTAAGGAATCGTACACCGATAAACTCATCTTT	CALGVGLQDYWGISKESYTDKLIF
large	TRDD3	TRDV1	TRDJ2	TGTGCTCTTGGGGAACTCGGCCTTCCGTACTGGGGGACGCCGGGCCTGGCGGCACAACTCTTCTTT	CALGELGLPYWGTPGLAAQLFF
-	TRDD3	TRDV1	TRDJ1	TGTGCTCTTGGGGGGCTTTTTAGCTGGGGGATACGATTGTACACCGATAAACTCATCTTT	CALGGLFSWGIRLYTDKLIF
large	-	TRDV1	TRDJ1	TGTGCTCTTGGGGAGTATTGCCCCCCTTCCTCACCGGGGGATAGGATACTCATCTTT	CALGEYCPPSSPGDRILIF
large	TRDD3	TRDV1	TRDJ1	TGTGCTCTTGGGGAACCTACGATAGGGATACTAGGCGCCGATAAACTCATCTTT	CALGEPTIGILGADKLIF
-	-	TRDV1	TRDJ1	TGTGCTCTTGGGGAAACGGCCCCTCTAGACACCGATAAACTCATCTTT	CALGETAPLDTDKLIF